This passage covers 29 T cell receptor beta chains from one sample sequenced in a study of shared clonotypes between healthy human individuals. Naive CD8 cells comprised CD45RO-negative, CCR7-positively selected cells, excluding terminally differentiated effector memory CD45RA+ cells. Produced via immunoSEQ multiplex PCR; TCRdb's table is partial and in-frame only. The sample includes nearly 2 million clones, 85% to 95% of them seen just once. The specimen sequenced was naive CD8+ T cells sorted from blood. These receptors were obtained from a man in his late teens or twenties in good health.

This chain uses TRBV7-9 with TRBJ2-5; the D is unclear. This CDR3 has 12 residues. Trimming left V 2 bases short and J 4 bases short, with 5 bases between. CDR1 and CDR2 from the germline V gene are SEHNR and FQNEAQ (reference sequence). The CDR3 coding sequence is TGTGCCAGCAGCTTATTGTTAGAGACCCAGTACTTC. Protein sequence: CASSLLLETQYF.

The V gene is TRBV2, the J gene TRBJ2-5, with 10 bases lining up with TRBD2. The length of the CDR3 is 16 residues. Losses at the gene ends were 6 bases for V and 5 bases for J; bases not matched to a gene: 12. Germline assignment: CDR1 SNHLY and CDR2 FYNNEI. The CDR3 DNA is TGTGCCAGCAGCCCTGGTCTAGCGGGGGTATTCGAGACCCAGTACTTC. Its protein product is CASSPGLAGVFETQYF.

The V call is TRBV27, the J call TRBJ1-1; D gene uncertain. Per the germline V gene, CDR1 is MNHEY and CDR2 is SMNVEV (reference sequence). The V end was cut by 6 bases, the J end by 3 bases, with 11 bases between. This CDR3 contains 13 residues. The CDR3 loop reads CASRPDGYTEAFF. The DNA of the CDR3 is TGTGCCAGCAGACCTGACGGTTACACTGAAGCTTTCTTT.

The chain is built from TRBV7-2 and TRBJ2-7, with TRBD2 matching 7 bases. The junction had 13 bases not matched to a gene; V was cut back by 0 bases and J by 2 bases. This CDR3 spans 18 amino acids. Germline CDR1 and CDR2: SGHTA and FQGNSA. CDR3 sequence (DNA): TGTGCCAGCAGCTTAGCCGGGAGGCCCGAGCCGATTACCTACGAGCAGTACTTC. Residues: CASSLAGRPEPITYEQYF.

V is TRBV5-4 and J is TRBJ1-2, with D maybe TRBD1 (6 bases). The CDR3 runs to 14 residues. Germline values: CDR1 SGHNT, CDR2 YYREEE (reference sequence). V was trimmed by 3 bases and J by 5 bases, leaving 14 bases between them. The CDR3, as DNA: TGTGCCAGCAGCTCCTGGACAGCGGATTATGGCTACACCTTC. Amino acids: CASSSWTADYGYTF.

This rearrangement joins TRBV6-6 to TRBJ1-1, with unresolved D. The V end lost 0 bases, the J end lost 7 bases, and 3 bases lay between the germline ends. Germline V gene sequence: CDR1 MNHNY, CDR2 SVGAGI (reference sequence). The CDR3 is 11 amino acids. The chain's CDR3 is CASSYSNEAFF. Here the CDR3 DNA reads TGTGCCAGCAGTTACTCGAATGAAGCTTTCTTT.

In regard to this clone: In the same sample, other DNA sequences code for this CDR3. V and J are TRBV7-9 and TRBJ2-7, with TRBD2 matching 7 bases. J was trimmed by 6 bases and V by 3 bases; bases with no gene match: 2. CDR3 length: 12 amino acids. Germline CDR1 and CDR2: SEHNR and FQNEAQ (reference sequence). The CDR3 loop reads CASSFGGGEQYF. The CDR3 DNA reads TGTGCCAGCAGCTTCGGCGGGGGCGAGCAGTACTTC.

The V gene is TRBV7-9, the J gene TRBJ1-2; D remains ambiguous. CDR1 and CDR2 from the germline V gene are SEHNR and FQNEAQ (reference sequence). The germline V and J ends were trimmed by 5 bases and 3 bases, with 16 bases remaining between them. This CDR3 is 15 amino acids long. In DNA form, the CDR3 reads TGTGCCAGCAGCCCGGGAGGACGGCTGCACTATGGCTACACCTTC. Translated: CASSPGGRLHYGYTF.

The rearrangement uses TRBV5-4 and TRBJ2-7, with D possibly called TRBD1 or TRBD2 (5 bases each). Looked up from germline, CDR1 is SGHNT and CDR2 is YYREEE (reference sequence). This CDR3 has 15 amino acids. Trimming stripped 0 bases from V and 2 bases from J, with 12 bases between. CDR3 in amino acids: CASSLGDRNPYEQYF. The CDR3 bases are TGTGCCAGCAGCTTGGGGGACCGAAACCCCTACGAGCAGTACTTC.

As DNA, the CDR3 is TGTGCCAGCAGTGAGTCAGCGAACTACGAGCAGTACTTC. Translated: CASSESANYEQYF. The rearrangement uses TRBV25-1 and TRBJ2-7, with D uncertain. Germline CDR1 and CDR2: MGHDK and SYGVNS. The germline V and J ends were trimmed by 3 bases and 3 bases, with 9 bases remaining between them. The CDR3 covers 13 residues.

The chain employs TRBV5-6 and TRBJ1-1; 8 bases are a match to TRBD1. Germline V CDR1 and CDR2: SGHDT, YYEEEE. Trimming at V came to 3 bases and at J to 1 base, leaving 2 bases not matched to a gene. The CDR3 is 14 residues long. CDR3 sequence reads: CASSWDRSNTEAFF. The CDR3 DNA sequence: TGTGCCAGCAGCTGGGACAGGTCGAACACTGAAGCTTTCTTT.

The V gene is TRBV5-1, the J gene TRBJ2-5; D possibly uses TRBD1 or TRBD2 (5 bases each). Between the trimmed V and J ends, which lost 2 bases and 5 bases, there was a span of 16 bases. This CDR3 is 15 amino acids long. Germline V gene sequence: CDR1 SGHRS, CDR2 YFSETQ. CDR3 amino acids: CASSLWDGVVETQYF. CDR3 nucleotide sequence: TGCGCCAGCAGCTTATGGGACGGCGTCGTCGAGACCCAGTACTTC.

The rearrangement links TRBV6-4 to TRBJ1-1; D gene uncertain. V gave up 2 bases and J gave up 1 base, with 14 bases separating them. Germline CDR1 reads MRHNA; CDR2 reads SNTAGT. The CDR3 consists of 16 residues. CDR3 loop: CASSDVPFPGNTEAFF. DNA of the CDR3: TGTGCCAGCAGTGACGTTCCCTTCCCGGGGAACACTGAAGCTTTCTTT.

The chain recombines TRBV27 with TRBJ2-7; perhaps TRBD1 as D (6 bases). Deletions cut 6 bases from V and 6 bases from J, with 24 bases between. The CDR3 extends over 16 amino acids. Germline V CDR1 and CDR2: MNHEY, SMNVEV (reference sequence). CDR3 sequence (DNA): TGTGCCAGCAGCTCCCCAAGAGGACAGCCCCTTGGCGAGCAGTACTTC. It specifies CASSSPRGQPLGEQYF.

In its sample, this clone was seen once. The chain links TRBV28 to TRBJ2-1; D uncertain. The V end lost 5 bases, the J end lost 10 bases, and 12 bases lay between the germline ends. This CDR3 has 12 residues. From germline, CDR1 is MDHEN and CDR2 SYDVKM. CDR3 sequence reads: CASSPQFGEQFF. The CDR3 bases are TGTGCCAGCAGTCCCCAATTCGGAGAGCAGTTCTTC.

The chain employs TRBV7-9 and TRBJ2-7; 9 bases line up with TRBD1. CDR1 and CDR2 (germline): SEHNR, FQNEAQ (reference sequence). This CDR3 comprises 14 residues. J lost 5 bases, V lost 0 bases, and 2 bases had no gene match. In nucleotides, the CDR3 is TGTGCCAGCAGCTTAGCGACAGGGGGTGACGAGCAGTACTTC. Protein sequence: CASSLATGGDEQYF.

This chain links TRBV29-1 with TRBJ2-7; no clear D gene. V shed 1 base and J shed 7 bases, with 11 bases lying between them. The CDR3 runs 12 residues. Germline V gene data show CDR1 as SQVTM and CDR2 as ANQGSEA. The CDR3 nucleotides are TGCAGCGTTGAAGGGTCTTATCCGGAGCAGTACTTC. Amino acid sequence: CSVEGSYPEQYF.

Comments on this clone: The sample holds other DNA sequences that translate to the same CDR3. The gene calls are TRBV27 and TRBJ2-7; tentatively, D is TRBD1 (6 bases). V was shortened by 3 bases and J by 0 bases, with 9 bases between the two germline ends. This CDR3 is 14 amino acids long. Germline CDR1 reads MNHEY; CDR2 reads SMNVEV (reference sequence). DNA for the CDR3: TGTGCCAGCAGTTTTGCAGGGGCCTCCTACGAGCAGTACTTC. It encodes CASSFAGASYEQYF.

The rearrangement joins TRBV27 to TRBJ1-1; D is unresolved. Trimming cost V 2 bases and J 11 bases, with 15 bases left between them. The germline V gene encodes CDR1 MNHEY and CDR2 SMNVEV (reference sequence). CDR3 length equals 13 residues. The chain's CDR3 is CASSLTGVASAFF. The CDR3 bases are TGTGCCAGCAGTTTAACTGGCGTAGCGTCGGCTTTCTTT.

The gene calls are TRBV2 and TRBJ2-3; the match to TRBD2 covers 12 bases. The CDR3 spans 17 residues. The junction had 6 bases not matched to a gene; V was cut back by 1 base and J by 4 bases. Germline V gene data show CDR1 as SNHLY and CDR2 as FYNNEI. The CDR3 protein is CASSEEASGGASDTQYF. The CDR3 bases are TGTGCCAGCAGTGAAGAGGCTAGCGGGGGGGCATCAGATACGCAGTATTTT.

The chain links TRBV28 to TRBJ1-5, with D maybe TRBD1 (6 bases). This CDR3 spans 15 amino acids. The V gene lost 8 bases and the J gene lost 0 bases, with 14 bases spanning the gap. CDR1 and CDR2 (germline): MDHEN, SYDVKM. CDR3 nucleotide sequence: TGTGCCAGCTTCCAGGGGCAGTATAGCAATCAGCCCCAGCATTTT. Amino acids: CASFQGQYSNQPQHF. Filled out from reference TRBV28 and TRBJ1-5, the complete variable domain reads DVKVTQSSRYLVKRTGEKVFLECVQDMDHENMFWYRQDPGLGLRLIYFSYDVKMKEKGDIPEGYSVSREKKERFSLILESASTNQTSMYLCASFQGQYSNQPQHFGDGTRLSIL.

This clone occurred once. CDR3 in DNA: TGTGCCAGCAGCTTTATTGCAAGACTTGGAAACACCGGGGAGCTGTTTTTT. Residues: CASSFIARLGNTGELFF. V and J are TRBV7-8 and TRBJ2-2; D is unresolved. This CDR3 region has 17 residues. Germline-derived CDR1 and CDR2 are SGHVS and FQNEAQ. The V gene lost 3 bases and the J gene lost 2 bases, with 16 bases spanning the gap.

Here the CDR3 DNA reads TGTGCCAGCAGTGATGTCTGGATGAGCAATCAGCCCCAGCATTTT. Its translation is CASSDVWMSNQPQHF. The gene calls are TRBV2 and TRBJ1-5, with unresolved D. This CDR3 has 15 amino acids. CDR1 and CDR2 from the germline V gene are SNHLY and FYNNEI. V was shortened by 3 bases and J by 1 base, with 10 bases between the two germline ends.

For this clone: Other DNA variants within this sample encode the same CDR3. V is TRBV11-2 and J is TRBJ1-1; D not resolved. Germline CDR1 SGHAT, CDR2 FQNNGV. This CDR3 region has 13 residues. Between the trimmed V and J ends, which lost 3 bases and 0 bases, there was a span of 5 bases. CDR3 nucleotide sequence: TGTGCCAGCAGCTTCGGTCTGAACACTGAAGCTTTCTTT. This sequence encodes CASSFGLNTEAFF.

The chain is built from TRBV4-2 and TRBJ2-3; TRBD2 matches at 11 bases. V trimming: 4 bases; J trimming: 1 base; junction bases outside the gene matches: 4. Germline V CDR1 and CDR2: LGHNA, YNFKEQ. CDR3 length equals 16 residues. CDR3 DNA: TGTGCCAGCAGCCGCCTGACTAGCGGGGGCACAGATACGCAGTATTTT. This encodes CASSRLTSGGTDTQYF.

About this clone itself: Other DNA variants within this sample encode the same CDR3. This chain joins TRBV7-3 and TRBJ1-1; D gene uncertain. The V end was cut by 4 bases, the J end by 0 bases, with 6 bases between. CDR3 length equals 13 residues. Germline assignment: CDR1 SGHTA and CDR2 FQGTGA. CDR3 protein: CASSSTLNTEAFF. CDR3 coding DNA: TGTGCCAGCAGCTCGACATTGAACACTGAAGCTTTCTTT. Full variable domain (missing parts from reference TRBV7-3 and TRBJ1-1): GAGVSQTPSNKVTEKGKYVELRCDPISGHTALYWYRQSLGQGPEFLIYFQGTGAADDSGLPNDRFFAVRPEGSVSTLKIQRTERGDSAVYLCASSSTLNTEAFFGQGTRLTVV.

This clone showed up just once. The rearrangement links TRBV7-6 to TRBJ2-5; TRBD1 or TRBD2 may be the D gene (5 bases each). The CDR3 runs 14 residues. The V and J ends lost 5 bases and 2 bases respectively, with 12 bases between them. The germline V gene has CDR1 SGHVS and CDR2 FNYEAQ. CDR3 sequence: CASSPTGQQETQYF. DNA of the CDR3: TGTGCCAGCAGCCCGACGGGGCAGCAAGAGACCCAGTACTTC.

The genes are TRBV7-2 and TRBJ2-3; 12 positions agree with TRBD2. Germline assignment: CDR1 SGHTA and CDR2 FQGNSA. The trim removed 1 base at V and 6 bases at J, leaving 5 bases unmatched. The CDR3 is 16 amino acids. CDR3 bases: TGTGCCAGCAGCTTAGGGACTAGCGGGGAAGTTGATACGCAGTATTTT. Translating gives CASSLGTSGEVDTQYF.

The rearrangement uses TRBV5-1 and TRBJ1-2; 7 bases match TRBD1. Unmatched junction bases numbered 3, after V lost 0 bases and J lost 4 bases. The CDR3 has 14 amino acids. Germline loops: CDR1 SGHRS, CDR2 YFSETQ. CDR3 region: CASSLGQGGYGYTF. For the CDR3, the DNA is TGCGCCAGCAGCTTGGGACAGGGCGGCTATGGCTACACCTTC.